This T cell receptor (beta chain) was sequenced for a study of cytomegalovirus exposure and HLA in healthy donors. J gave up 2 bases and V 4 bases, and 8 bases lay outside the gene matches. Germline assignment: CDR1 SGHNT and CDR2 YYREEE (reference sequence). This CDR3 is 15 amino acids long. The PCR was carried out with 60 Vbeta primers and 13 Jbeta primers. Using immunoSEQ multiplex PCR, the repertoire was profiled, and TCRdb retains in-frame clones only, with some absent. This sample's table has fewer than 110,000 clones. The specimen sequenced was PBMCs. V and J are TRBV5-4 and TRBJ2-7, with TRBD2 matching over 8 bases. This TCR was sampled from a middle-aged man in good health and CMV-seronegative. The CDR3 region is CASSRSTSGTYEQYF. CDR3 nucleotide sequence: TGTGCCAGCAGCCGGTCAACTAGCGGAACCTACGAGCAGTACTTC.